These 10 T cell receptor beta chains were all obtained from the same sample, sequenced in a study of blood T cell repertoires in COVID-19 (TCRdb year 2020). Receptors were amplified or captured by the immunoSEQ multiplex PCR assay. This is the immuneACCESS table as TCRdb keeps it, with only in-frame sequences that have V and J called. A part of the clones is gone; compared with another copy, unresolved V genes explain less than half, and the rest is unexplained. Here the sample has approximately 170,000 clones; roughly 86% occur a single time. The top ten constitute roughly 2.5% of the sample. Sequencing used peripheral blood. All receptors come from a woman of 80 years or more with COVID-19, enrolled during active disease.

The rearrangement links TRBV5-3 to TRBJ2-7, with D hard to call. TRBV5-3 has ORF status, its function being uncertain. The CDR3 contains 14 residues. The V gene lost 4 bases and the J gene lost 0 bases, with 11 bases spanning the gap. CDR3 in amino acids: CARSLDAYSYEQYF. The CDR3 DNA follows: TGTGCCAGAAGCCTGGACGCCTACTCCTACGAGCAGTACTTC.

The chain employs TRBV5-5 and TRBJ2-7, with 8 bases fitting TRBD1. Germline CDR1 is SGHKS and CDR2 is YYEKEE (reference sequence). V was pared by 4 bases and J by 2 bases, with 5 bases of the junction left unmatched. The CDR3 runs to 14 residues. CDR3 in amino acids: CASSADRGTYEQYF. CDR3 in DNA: TGTGCCAGCAGCGCAGACAGGGGAACCTACGAGCAGTACTTC.

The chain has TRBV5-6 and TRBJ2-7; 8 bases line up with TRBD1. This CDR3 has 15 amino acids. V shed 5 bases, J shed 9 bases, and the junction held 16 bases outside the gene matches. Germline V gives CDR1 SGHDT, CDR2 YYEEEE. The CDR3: CASRLSGTGPLGQYF. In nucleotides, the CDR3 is TGTGCCAGCAGACTCTCGGGGACAGGACCCCTGGGGCAGTACTTC.

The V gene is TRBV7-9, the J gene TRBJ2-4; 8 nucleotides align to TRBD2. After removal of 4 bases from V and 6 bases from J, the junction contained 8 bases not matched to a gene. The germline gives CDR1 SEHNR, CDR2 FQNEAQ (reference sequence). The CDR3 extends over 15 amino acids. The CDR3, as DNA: TGTGCCAGCAGCTCTAGCGGGTGGGTCGGAAACATTCAGTACTTC. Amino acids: CASSSSGWVGNIQYF.

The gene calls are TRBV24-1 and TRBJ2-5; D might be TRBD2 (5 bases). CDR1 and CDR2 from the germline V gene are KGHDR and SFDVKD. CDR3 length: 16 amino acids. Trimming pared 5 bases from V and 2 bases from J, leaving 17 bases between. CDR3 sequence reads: CATSGPGGRYQETQYF. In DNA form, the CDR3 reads TGTGCCACCAGTGGCCCAGGCGGGCGGTATCAAGAGACCCAGTACTTC.

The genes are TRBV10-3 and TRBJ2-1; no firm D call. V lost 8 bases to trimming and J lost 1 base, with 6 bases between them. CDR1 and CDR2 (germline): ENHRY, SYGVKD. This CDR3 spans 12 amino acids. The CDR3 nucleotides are TGTGCCATCGCCAGTTCCTACAATGAGCAGTTCTTC. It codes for CAIASSYNEQFF.

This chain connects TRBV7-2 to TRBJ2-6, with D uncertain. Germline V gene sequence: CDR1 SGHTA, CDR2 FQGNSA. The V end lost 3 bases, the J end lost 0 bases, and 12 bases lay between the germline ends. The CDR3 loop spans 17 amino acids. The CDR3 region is CASSFSAAISGANVLTF. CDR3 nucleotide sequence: TGTGCCAGCAGCTTCAGCGCAGCGATCTCTGGGGCCAACGTCCTGACTTTC.

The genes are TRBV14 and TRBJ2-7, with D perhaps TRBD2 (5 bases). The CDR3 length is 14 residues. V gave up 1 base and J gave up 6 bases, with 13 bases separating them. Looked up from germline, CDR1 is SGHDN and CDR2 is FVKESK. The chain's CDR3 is CASSQASSRGEQYF. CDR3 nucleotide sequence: TGTGCCAGCAGCCAAGCGTCTAGTCGGGGCGAGCAGTACTTC.

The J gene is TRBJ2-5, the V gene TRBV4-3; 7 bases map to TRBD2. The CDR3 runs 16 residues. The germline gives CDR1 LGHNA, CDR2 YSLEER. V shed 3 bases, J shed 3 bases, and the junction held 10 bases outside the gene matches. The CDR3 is CASSQRGGASEETQYF. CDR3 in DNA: TGCGCCAGCAGCCAGAGGGGAGGGGCGAGCGAAGAGACCCAGTACTTC.

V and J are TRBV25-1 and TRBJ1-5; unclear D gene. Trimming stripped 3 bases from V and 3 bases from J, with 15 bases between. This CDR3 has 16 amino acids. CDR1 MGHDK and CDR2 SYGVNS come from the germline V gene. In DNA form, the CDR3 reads TGTGCCAGCAGTGACACGGGCGGGGTCTCCAATCAGCCCCAGCATTTT. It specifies CASSDTGGVSNQPQHF. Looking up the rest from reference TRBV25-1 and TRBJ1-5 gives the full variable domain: EADIYQTPRYLVIGTGKKITLECSQTMGHDKMYWYQQDPGMELHLIHYSYGVNSTEKGDLSSESTVSRIRTEHFPLTLESARPSHTSQYLCASSDTGGVSNQPQHFGDGTRLSIL.